The 25 T cell receptor beta chains given below trace back to one sample, sequenced in a study of blood T cells in healthy people across ages. Then a second PCR, running about 7 to 11 cycles, was carried out with a sample-barcoded 5' primer and a J-beta primer mix. TCRdb ran MiXCR on the 5' RACE reads and lists one entry per CDR3 protein. The sample holds some 890,000 distinct CDR3 sequences, almost 30% seen once. This same sample was also taken into another study, of T cells of mothers and their children.

Input material: blood. These receptors originate from a middle-aged woman in good health.

The chain employs TRBV5-5 and TRBJ2-2, with unresolved D. The germline V gene encodes CDR1 SGHKS and CDR2 YYEKEE (reference sequence). The ends were cut back, 1 base at V and 2 bases at J, with 9 bases in the middle. The CDR3 is 15 residues long. In nucleotides, the CDR3 is TGTGCCAGCAGCTTGTCGTACGGAAACACCGGGGAGCTGTTTTTT. It specifies CASSLSYGNTGELFF.

The chain uses TRBV20-1 and TRBJ2-3; unclear D gene. Trimming took 4 bases from V and 1 from J, leaving 15 bases between them. This CDR3 spans 15 amino acids. Per the germline V gene, CDR1 is DFQATT and CDR2 is SNEGSKA (reference sequence). The CDR3 here is CSAIDRAIGTDTQYF. The DNA of the CDR3 is TGCAGTGCTATTGACCGGGCGATCGGCACAGATACGCAGTATTTT.

V gene TRBV6-1 combines with J gene TRBJ2-3, with 10 positions matching TRBD2. There are 17 residues in the CDR3. Germline V gene data show CDR1 as MNHNS and CDR2 as SASEGT. V lost 5 bases, J lost 4 bases, and 12 bases stayed unmatched. CDR3 in DNA: TGTGCCAGCAGTCGATCTCCCCTAGCGGGGGCCCCAGATACGCAGTATTTT. Translation: CASSRSPLAGAPDTQYF.

This clonotype was seen a handful of times. The gene calls are TRBV6-2 or TRBV6-3 and TRBJ2-3; D gene ambiguous. Germline V gene data show CDR1 as MNHEY and CDR2 as SVGEGT. The CDR3 has 18 amino acids. Deletions cut 2 bases from V and 0 bases from J, with 18 bases between. The DNA of the CDR3 is TGTGCCAGCAGTTACACCCAAGACGGTCCAGCTAGCACAGATACGCAGTATTTT. Encoded protein: CASSYTQDGPASTDTQYF.

The rearrangement links TRBV29-1 to TRBJ2-7; D not resolved. The DNA end lines up better with TRBJ2-5; the J call may be wrong. The CDR3 extends over 12 amino acids. Per germline, CDR1 SQVTM and CDR2 ANQGSEA. The CDR3 DNA reads TGCAGCGCACAAACTTCCGGGGAGACCCAGTACTTC. Translating it yields CSAQTSGETQYF.

About this clonotype: One base away lies a much larger clone, so this may be a sequencing read error. The rearrangement uses TRBV5-1 and TRBJ1-2; no clear D gene. Germline lookup yields CDR1 SGHRS and CDR2 YFSETQ. This CDR3 region has 14 residues. V was pared by 3 bases and J by 5 bases, with 14 bases between. The CDR3 bases are TGCGCCAGCAGCTGGGCCGACGCCACATATGGCTACACCTTC. Residues: CASSWADATYGYTF.

The rearrangement uses TRBV6-5 and TRBJ1-6; possible D gene TRBD1, 5 bases. Germline-derived CDR1 and CDR2 are MNHEY and SVGAGI. The CDR3 has 14 amino acids. V lost 2 bases to trimming and J lost 7 bases, with 9 bases between them. CDR3 DNA sequence: TGTGCCAGCAGTTACGAGGGGACCAATTCACCCCTCCACTTT. It translates to CASSYEGTNSPLHF.

This clonotype appeared a few times. The J gene is TRBJ1-4, the V gene TRBV12-5; D gene uncertain. The CDR3 extends over 16 amino acids. Germline CDR1 and CDR2: LGHNT and FRNRAP. Trimming took off 3 bases at V and 4 bases at J, with 15 bases between the two ends. CDR3 DNA: TGTGCTAGTGGTTTATTCTTGGGTTTGGTTAATGAAAAACTGTTTTTT. Amino acids: CASGLFLGLVNEKLFF.

In its sample, this clonotype was seen many times. The rearrangement uses TRBV27 and TRBJ1-4, with D uncertain. Germline V CDR1 and CDR2: MNHEY, SMNVEV (reference sequence). The CDR3 runs to 15 residues. V was trimmed by 5 bases and J by 5 bases, leaving 15 bases between them. The CDR3, as DNA: TGTGCCAGCAGTCCCTACACCCCTTCCAATGAAAAACTGTTTTTT. Its translation is CASSPYTPSNEKLFF.

CDR3 nucleotides: TGTGCCAGCAGCCCCACAGGGGGCTTGAGCAATCAGCCCCAGCATTTT. Amino acid sequence: CASSPTGGLSNQPQHF. The rearrangement joins TRBV7-2 to TRBJ1-5, with 9 bases identical to TRBD1. V was clipped by 5 bases and J by 1 base; unmatched bases: 6. Germline values: CDR1 SGHTA, CDR2 FQGNSA. The CDR3 sequence is 16 residues long.

The genes are TRBV6-1 and TRBJ1-2; tentatively, D is TRBD1 (6 bases). Germline V gene data show CDR1 as MNHNS and CDR2 as SASEGT. Trimming removed 1 base from V and 6 bases from J, with 9 bases in between. The CDR3 is 13 amino acids. CDR3 residues: CASSEGPGDGYTF. The DNA of the CDR3 is TGTGCCAGCAGTGAAGGACCAGGGGATGGCTACACCTTC.

Remarks on this clonotype: At one end, the junction sequence differs from germline, possibly due to a read error. V gene TRBV6-6 combines with J gene TRBJ1-1; unclear D gene. Germline-derived CDR1 and CDR2 are MNHNY and SVGAGI (reference sequence). This CDR3 comprises 13 residues. The CDR3 DNA reads as TGTGCCAACAGTTACTTCAGGTCTCCAGAAGCTTTCTTT. Its translation: CANSYFRSPEAFF.

The table lists this clonotype with a few counts. This chain connects TRBV7-2 to TRBJ2-5; 8 bases fit TRBD2. V was pared by 11 bases and J by 4 bases, with 9 bases of the junction left unmatched. In germline, CDR1 is SGHTA, CDR2 FQGNSA. The CDR3 runs to 13 residues. For the CDR3, the DNA is TGTGCCGCGGGTTCCGGGGGGGGAGAGACCCAGTACTTC. This translates into CAAGSGGGETQYF.

V gene TRBV25-1 combines with J gene TRBJ2-5, with D possibly TRBD1 on 6 matching bases. The J call could be wrong; TRBJ2-7 is a better fit for the DNA end. CDR3 size: 14 residues. Germline V gene lookup returns CDR1 MGHDK and CDR2 SYGVNS. The CDR3 nucleotides are TGTGCCAGCAGTCCGGGACACACTGTCTACGAGCAGTACTTC. Encoded protein: CASSPGHTVYEQYF.

This clonotype was seen repeatedly, ten times or more. This may come from a read error, since a much larger clone is one base off. The rearrangement links TRBV20-1 to TRBJ2-7; 9 bases line up with TRBD2. The CDR3 is made up of 14 amino acids. Germline V lookup: CDR1 DFQATT, CDR2 SNEGSKA (reference sequence). V lost 3 bases, J lost 3 bases, and 6 bases stayed unmatched. CDR3 residues: CSARVPSGDYEQYF. The CDR3 coding sequence is TGCAGTGCTAGGGTCCCTAGCGGGGACTACGAGCAGTACTTC.

In this sample, this clonotype turned up a few times. Relative to the germline gene, one junction end is altered; a read error may explain this. The rearrangement links TRBV12-3 or TRBV12-4 to TRBJ1-1, with D possibly being TRBD1 (6 bases). This CDR3 is 13 amino acids long. In DNA, the CDR3 is TGTGCCGGCAGTTTCAAGGGGGACACTGAAGCTTTCTTT. Protein product: CAGSFKGDTEAFF.

This clonotype was counted a few times. The rearrangement joins TRBV18 to TRBJ1-1; no definite D call. Trimming cost V 0 bases and J 1 base, with 18 bases left between them. In germline, CDR1 is KGHSH, CDR2 LQKENI. The CDR3 spans 18 residues. This chain's CDR3 is CASSPPPGDRWRNTEAFF. Here the CDR3 DNA reads TGTGCCAGCTCACCACCCCCCGGAGACCGATGGAGGAACACTGAAGCTTTCTTT.

This clonotype was seen only a few times. The chain joins TRBV20-1 to TRBJ1-6; weak D call: TRBD1 (6 bases). This CDR3 has 15 amino acids. V lost 5 bases and J 2 bases, leaving 13 bases between the germline ends. In germline, CDR1 is DFQATT, CDR2 SNEGSKA (reference sequence). CDR3 protein: CSASTGTTYNSPLHF. In DNA form, the CDR3 reads TGCAGTGCTTCGACCGGGACAACCTATAATTCACCCCTCCACTTT.

This clonotype was seen repeatedly, ten times or more. J is TRBJ2-7 and V is TRBV12-3 or TRBV12-4; tentatively, D is TRBD1 (5 bases). V lost 6 bases to trimming and J lost 6 bases, with 12 bases between them. The CDR3 spans 12 residues. As DNA, the CDR3 is TGTGCCAGCAGCCCGTCGCAGGGCGAGCAGTACTTC. Protein product: CASSPSQGEQYF.

The chain is built from TRBV20-1 and TRBJ2-3; 11 nucleotides match TRBD2. The CDR3 contains 14 residues. The germline CDR1 and CDR2 sequences are DFQATT and SNEGSKA (reference sequence). V shed 6 bases, J shed 2 bases, and the junction held 4 bases outside the gene matches. The CDR3 region has the DNA TGCAGTGCAACTAGCGGGGGACTCACAGATACGCAGTATTTT. Encoded protein: CSATSGGLTDTQYF.

This clonotype was observed a few times. Just one base apart from a much larger clone, this may be a read error. The genes are TRBV4-3 and TRBJ1-2; unclear D gene. This CDR3 contains 15 residues. In germline, CDR1 is LGHNA, CDR2 YSLEER. CDR3 protein: CASSQGGRAFDGHTF. The CDR3, as DNA: TGCGCCAGCAGCCAAGGAGGGAGGGCTTTCGATGGCCACACCTTC.

Ten or more counts support this clonotype. The chain couples TRBV6-6 to TRBJ2-7, with D perhaps matching TRBD2 (6 bases). Germline V gives CDR1 MNHNY, CDR2 SVGAGI (reference sequence). Trimming left V 7 bases short and J 5 bases short, with 18 bases between. The CDR3 sequence is 14 residues long. The CDR3 DNA follows: TGTGCCAGCACCTGGACGGGGGTTTTGGACGAGCAGTACTTC. Translating gives CASTWTGVLDEQYF.

The V gene is TRBV4-3, the J gene TRBJ1-2; TRBD1 matches 7 bases. Germline lookup yields CDR1 LGHNA and CDR2 YSLEER. V dropped 2 bases and J dropped 4; count of bases not matched to a gene: 10. The CDR3 spans 16 residues. The CDR3 coding sequence is TGCGCCAGCAGCCAACAACCGGGACAGCCTGCCTATGGCTACACCTTC. This encodes CASSQQPGQPAYGYTF.

The V call is TRBV27, the J call TRBJ1-2, with TRBD1 as a possible D gene (6 bases). The CDR3 has 13 amino acids. Between the trimmed V and J ends, which lost 2 bases and 8 bases, there was a span of 12 bases. In germline, CDR1 is MNHEY, CDR2 SMNVEV (reference sequence). The CDR3 sequence is CASSLKGGEGYTF. Written as DNA, the CDR3 is TGTGCCAGCAGTTTAAAAGGGGGAGAGGGCTACACCTTC.

Details on this clonotype: A much more abundant neighbour one base away suggests this may be a read error. This sequence joins TRBV3-1 and TRBJ1-1; D is undetermined. The CDR3 extends over 14 amino acids. Germline V gene data show CDR1 as LGHDT and CDR2 as YNNKEL (reference sequence). The CDR3 nucleotides read TGTGCCAGCAACCAAGAAATTTCGAACACTGAAGCTTTCTTT. Translating it yields CASNQEISNTEAFF.